This T cell receptor beta chain was obtained from a study of blood T cell repertoires in COVID-19. Clones were sequenced by immunoSEQ multiplex PCR, and TCRdb holds only the in-frame ones, with some missing. This sample has roughly 150,000 clones, with roughly 93% found just once. Trimming pared 6 bases from V and 7 bases from J, leaving 18 bases between. The germline V gene has CDR1 MNHEY and CDR2 SVGAGI. The CDR3 consists of 14 residues. This clonotype was sampled from a man between 18 and 29 years old with acute or convalescent COVID-19. The chain recombines TRBV6-5 with TRBJ1-1, with D possibly being TRBD1 (6 bases). Sequences were obtained from peripheral blood. The DNA for the CDR3 is TGTGCCAGCAGGACCGACAGGCGCCCGGTTGAAGCTTTCTTT. Translation: CASRTDRRPVEAFF.